A single sample gave rise to the 6 T cell receptor beta chains below, sequenced in a study of T cells in women clearing cervical HPV infection. Measured with immunoSEQ multiplex PCR; TCRdb has only the in-frame clones, and not every one. Its clone listing holds 30,000 to 35,000 clones. The sequencing input was blood buffy coat. Receptor source: a woman between 18 and 70 years old with a cervical HPV16 infection that either progressed to CIN3+ or cleared (not recorded which).

Comment on this clone: One end of the junction is discordant with germline, which a read error may explain. The read terminates 3 residues before the CDR3 end, so the remaining end is supplied by the germline J gene. The chain employs TRBV29-1 and TRBJ1-3; D remains ambiguous. Germline V CDR1 and CDR2: SQVTM, ANQGSEA. This CDR3 spans 13 amino acids. The covered CDR3 bases are TGCAGCGGCGTACGTTCTGGCGGAAACACA. This translates into CSGVRSGGNT. In full, the CDR3 is CSGVRSGGNTIYF.

About this clone itself: From the germline J gene comes the end of the CDR3, since the read stops 3 residues before it. The chain carries TRBV2 and TRBJ1-2; D gene ambiguous. The CDR3 runs to 13 residues. Germline lookup yields CDR1 SNHLY and CDR2 FYNNEI. The sequenced part of the CDR3 DNA is TGTGCCAGCAGGTTTGCGAGTCAAGATACC. As protein: CASRFASQDT. The entire CDR3 protein is CASRFASQDTYTF.

A note on this clone: The read is 3 residues too short to cover the CDR3 end, so that end is filled in from the germline J gene. The V and J genes are TRBV19 and TRBJ2-3; TRBD1 agrees at 11 bases. The CDR3 extends over 17 amino acids. Germline CDR1 LNHDA, CDR2 SQIVND (reference sequence). J was trimmed by 3 bases and V by 5 bases; bases with no gene match: 10. CDR3 DNA (partial): TGTGCCAGTAGTTGGTCCGCGGGACAGGGGGTAACAGATACG. This gives the protein CASSWSAGQGVTDT. The whole CDR3 sequence reads CASSWSAGQGVTDTQYF.

On this clone itself: The CDR3 end falls 3 residues outside the read, so it is completed with the germline J gene. The chain combines TRBV6-1 with TRBJ1-2; D gene unclear. The CDR3 sequence is 17 residues long. Germline values: CDR1 MNHNS, CDR2 SASEGT. The sequenced part of the CDR3 DNA is TGTGCCAGCAGTGAAGCCAGGACTAGCAGCTTGAGGGAGACC. Protein product: CASSEARTSSLRET. The CDR3 as a whole reads CASSEARTSSLRETYTF.

In regard to this clone: The sequenced fragment ends 3 residues before the CDR3 boundary, so the rest is inferred from the germline J gene. The chain employs TRBV30 and TRBJ2-2, with 12 bases matching TRBD1. The CDR3 covers 16 residues. Germline V gene data show CDR1 as GTSNPN and CDR2 as SVGIG (reference sequence). CDR3 DNA, as far as it was read: TGTGCCTGGGGGACAGGGGGCTCCTCTGGGGCCAACGTG. This gives the protein CAWGTGGSSGANV. The CDR3, in full, reads CAWGTGGSSGANVLFF.

As regards this clone: The CDR3 end falls 3 residues outside the read, so it is completed with the germline J gene. The chain has TRBV19 and TRBJ2-2; D gene uncertain. The CDR3 runs to 13 residues. CDR1 LNHDA and CDR2 SQIVND come from the germline V gene (reference sequence). The CDR3 here is CASSRFQANVLFF. Partial CDR3 DNA: TGTGCCAGTAGTCGATTTCAAGCCAACGTG.